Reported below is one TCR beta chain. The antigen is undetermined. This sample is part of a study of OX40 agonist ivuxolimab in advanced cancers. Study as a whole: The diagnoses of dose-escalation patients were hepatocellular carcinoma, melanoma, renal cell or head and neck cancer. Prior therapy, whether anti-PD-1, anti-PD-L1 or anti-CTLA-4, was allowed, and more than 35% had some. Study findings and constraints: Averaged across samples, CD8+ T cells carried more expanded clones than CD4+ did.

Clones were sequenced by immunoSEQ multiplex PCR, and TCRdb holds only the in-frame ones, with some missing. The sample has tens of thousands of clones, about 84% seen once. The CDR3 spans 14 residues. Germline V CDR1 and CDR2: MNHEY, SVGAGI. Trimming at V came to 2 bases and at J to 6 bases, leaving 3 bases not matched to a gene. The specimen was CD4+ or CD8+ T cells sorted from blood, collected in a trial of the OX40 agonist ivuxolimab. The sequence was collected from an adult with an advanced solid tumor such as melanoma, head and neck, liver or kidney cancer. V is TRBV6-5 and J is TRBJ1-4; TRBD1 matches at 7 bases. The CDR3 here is CASSYAGGDEKLFF. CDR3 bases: TGTGCCAGCAGTTACGCAGGGGGAGATGAAAAACTGTTTTTT.